This T cell receptor beta chain emerged from a study of cytomegalovirus exposure and HLA in healthy donors (dated by TCRdb to the late 2010s). As for the study more broadly: According to an earlier analysis of several hundred of the donors, some 180 million T cells yielded 95 million to 140 million unique TCR beta sequences and about 300 Gb of sequence data. An early release covering roughly 600 HLA-typed donors comprised about 320 gigabases of sequencing data and around 86 million unique TCR sequences. Of the roughly 420 genotyped donors, over 80% were placed in the genetic ancestry cluster associated with self-reported Caucasian donors. The study aimed to test whether signatures of past pathogen exposure could be identified by cataloging public T cell receptors. The study used immunosequencing to profile the T cell repertoires of approximately 690 subjects and linked those repertoires to cytomegalovirus serostatus. Along with the roughly 670-subject first cohort, a separate validation cohort of some 130 different subjects was used. To predict cytomegalovirus infection status, the study brought together high-throughput TCR immunosequencing, statistical association of individual TCRs with disease status, and machine learning. A later analysis re-analyzed previously published TCR beta repertoires from roughly 630 donors and added high-resolution HLA genotyping to study TCR occurrence patterns. Rather than drawing on any new phenotypic data, the later analysis identified candidate immune exposures from TCR beta sequences and the way those sequences occurred across donors. An earlier analysis of more than 450 of the donors used high-throughput TCR beta sequencing to judge whether each TCR beta V gene segment behaved as functional or pseudogenic. Donor age, sex, ethnicity and CMV serostatus were compiled alongside the repertoire data. A later genetic analysis used genome-wide SNP genotypes for about 65% of the roughly 700 donors, treating that subset as a discovery cohort. All discovery cohort repertoires had been generated on a single sequencing platform. Class I and class II HLA loci were covered by the typing at four-digit resolution. The number of donors typed differed by locus, with about 629-630 for A, B, C, DRB1 and DQB1, around 500 for DQA1, over 600 for DPA1, and roughly 450 for DPB1. Five DR-DQ haplotypes were handled as single units for association and clustering because linkage in the cohort was strong. Among about 410 genotyped donors of the cohort, an average of around 240,000 unique TCR beta nucleotide sequences was sequenced per donor, of which about 18% were non-productive. Study-level results and caveats: A later analysis found that TCR association rates varied across HLA loci, with DRB1 alleles showing the most associated TCRs and HLA-C alleles the fewest. Because some donors lacked HLA typing at each locus, the association tests relied only on the typed subset. Cytomegalovirus status was reported to be diagnosed by the classifier with high specificity and sensitivity in both the original and validation cohorts. In an earlier analysis of some 500 of the donors, most TCR beta V segments appeared in productive rearrangements about 87% or about 30% of the time, broadly matching IMGT annotations. In a later analysis, several top co-occurrence clusters were reported to appear linked to parvovirus B19, influenza, CMV and Epstein-Barr virus. Most TCR sequences were seen in very few donors, while some public TCRs were found in many individuals. The only immune exposure information available for the cohort was CMV serostatus. In a later analysis, HLA-associated TCR beta chains were found to be more clonally expanded and to have lower generation probabilities than equally common non-associated chains. A cluster of highly shared sequence variants was judged likely to represent a technical artifact of the sequencing pipeline. The authors suggested that the approach could potentially be extended to other disease states and immunological phenotypes. In a later analysis, most CMV-associated TCR beta chains were found to appear HLA-restricted, with HLA associations seemingly driven largely by CMV exposure. Three of the identified cytomegalovirus-associated TCR beta chains were confirmed in vitro to be specific for cytomegalovirus antigens. The earlier analysis of approximately 540 of the donors excluded 15 to 20 rarely observed V segments, including chromosome 9 orphons, because counts were too low. A further reported finding was that TCR beta sequences accurately predicted the HLA-A and HLA-B alleles for most subjects in the first cohort. This cohort had only TCR beta chains sequenced, and the lack of alpha or paired-chain data limited which features could be detected. In a later analysis, 16,951 TCR beta sequences were associated with specific HLA alleles at a false discovery rate of 0.05. When HLA alleles, especially DR and DQ, strongly co-occurred, TCR associations were difficult to assign to individual alleles. The presence/absence analyses assumed that sequencing depth was roughly uniform across donors, and that assumption may not be true. Linkage disequilibrium might explain the correlated functional status among segregating V segments, but an unknown experimental factor could not be ruled out. V-gene and J-gene trimming of TCR beta chains was associated with a missense DCLRE1C variant in a later genetic analysis, and the association was replicated in an independent cohort. The study listed around 160 TCR beta chains as associated with cytomegalovirus. According to a later genetic analysis, donors in an Asian-associated ancestry cluster had fewer N-insertions in productive TCRs than the approximately 700-donor mean.

The cohort consisted of hundreds of healthy bone marrow donors. At the time of sampling, every cohort member was nominally healthy, though immune exposures that went unrecorded were likely present. The donor tested CMV seropositive, placing the donor among the 289 seropositive members of the cohort. Every donor gave a peripheral blood sample, and the peripheral blood mononuclear cells from that sample were used for TCR beta sequencing. Genomic DNA was extracted from the blood cell samples with the Qiagen DNeasy Blood Extraction Kit. Only a few counts were recorded for this clone. This receptor's antigen is unknown. Base qualities are not provided; no much larger clone lies one nucleotide away. Libraries were constructed by the immunoSEQ multiplex PCR assay. For the multiplex PCR, a mixture combining 60 forward primers for TCR Vbeta segments and 13 reverse primers for TCR Jbeta segments was used. The CDR3 region of rearranged TCR beta genes was amplified from genomic DNA by a multiplex PCR assay. Amplified TCR beta libraries were sequenced as 87-base-pair reads on the Illumina HiSeq System. For the original study's pipeline: A later analysis counted 65 million to 90 million unique TCR beta chains across the 650 to 700 repertoires, and some 11 million of these chains were shared by at least two donors. A nearest-neighbor algorithm error-corrected the raw reads and collapsed the reads into unique sequences, merging closely related sequences to remove PCR and sequencing errors. CDR3 sequences were aligned to IMGT reference sequences to assign V, D and J gene segments. Each retained sequence needed at least a six-nucleotide match to both a V gene segment and a J gene segment. Rearrangements were called productive when the CDR3 lacked stop codons and stayed in frame with V and J; all others were non-productive. CDR3 was defined according to IMGT convention as the region running from the second conserved V-encoded cysteine to the conserved J-encoded phenylalanine. The earlier analysis of about 620 of the donors excluded sequences that lacked an unambiguous match to a single V gene segment. In an earlier analysis of about 590 of the donors, a V segment was called functional when productive rearrangements were above 56.7%, and segregating when the standard deviation between donors exceeded 5%. A statistical classification framework was built to diagnose cytomegalovirus status from the catalog of TCR beta chain sequences. V and J gene assignment, in a later analysis, came from comparing TCR nucleotide sequences with IMGT/GENE-DB human TR gene sequences. The TCRdist pipeline was used in a later analysis to assign CDR3 sequences and most-parsimonious VDJ recombination scenarios. In a later analysis, each TCR beta chain was defined by its CDR3 amino acid sequence together with its V-gene family, and reads without a unique V-gene family were excluded. In a later analysis, around 650 highly shared, low-generation-probability nucleotide sequences were removed to address suspected cross-contamination and a sequencing artifact. A later analysis calculated a clonal expansion index for each public chain from normalized within-repertoire ranks of inferred template counts. A later analysis computed generation probabilities with a VDJ recombination model fitted to out-of-frame rearrangements, and checked the results against IGoR. In a later analysis, hypergeometric tests were used to score TCR-TCR, TCR-HLA and TCR-CMV co-occurrence, with a repertoire-size bias correction applied to TCR pairs. False discovery rates were estimated in a later analysis by permuting HLA or CMV assignments 20 times. A later analysis grouped co-occurring TCRs with DBSCAN, adding TCRdist sequence similarity when clustering within HLA-allele-positive subsets. Co-occurrence clustering excluded repertoires with fewer than 30,000 or more than 120,000 public chains, plus five with anomalous nucleotide sharing. TCRdb's version of the immuneACCESS table is confined to in-frame rearrangements and falls short of the full clone set. An unresolved V gene accounts for under half of the shortfall where checked; the remainder is of unknown origin. The DNA gave D and trimming, while V, J and clone size come from that table. This sample holds some 93,000 clones; around a tenth were observed only once. Jointly, the top ten make up about 5% of the sample.

The source is a man in his forties or fifties in good health and CMV-seropositive. Sequencing was carried out using PBMCs.

The CDR3 protein sequence reads: CASSDHPGGSPLHF. The nucleotides are TGTGCCAGCAGCGATCACCCCGGCGGTTCACCCCTCCACTTT. The V gene is TRBV9 and the J gene is TRBJ1-6, with the D gene not clear enough to name. V and J are truncated by 3 bases and 9 bases respectively, leaving an intervening sequence of 13 bases. The CDR3 goes from the cysteine to the phenylalanine over 14 residues. Only CDR3 DNA remains: 42 bases, in frame from the first base. CDR1 SGDLS and CDR2 YYNGEE were looked up in the germline V gene.